Listed here is a single T cell receptor (beta chain). TCRdb's copy holds only in-frame clones and misses some; the assay was immunoSEQ multiplex PCR. The data hold about 95,000 clones, with roughly nine tenths observed a single time. The data belong to a study of control samples from healthy donors and cancer patients. The sample taken for sequencing was blood. This sequence was found in a woman in her 70s in good health.

CDR3 region: CASSPTSGGHNEQFF. CDR3 bases: TGTGCCAGCAGCCCCACTAGCGGGGGCCACAATGAGCAGTTCTTC. V and J are TRBV6-6 and TRBJ2-1; 11 bases are shared with TRBD2. Unmatched junction bases numbered 6, after V lost 6 bases and J lost 5 bases. The CDR3 length is 15 residues. Germline V gives CDR1 MNHNY, CDR2 SVGAGI (reference sequence).